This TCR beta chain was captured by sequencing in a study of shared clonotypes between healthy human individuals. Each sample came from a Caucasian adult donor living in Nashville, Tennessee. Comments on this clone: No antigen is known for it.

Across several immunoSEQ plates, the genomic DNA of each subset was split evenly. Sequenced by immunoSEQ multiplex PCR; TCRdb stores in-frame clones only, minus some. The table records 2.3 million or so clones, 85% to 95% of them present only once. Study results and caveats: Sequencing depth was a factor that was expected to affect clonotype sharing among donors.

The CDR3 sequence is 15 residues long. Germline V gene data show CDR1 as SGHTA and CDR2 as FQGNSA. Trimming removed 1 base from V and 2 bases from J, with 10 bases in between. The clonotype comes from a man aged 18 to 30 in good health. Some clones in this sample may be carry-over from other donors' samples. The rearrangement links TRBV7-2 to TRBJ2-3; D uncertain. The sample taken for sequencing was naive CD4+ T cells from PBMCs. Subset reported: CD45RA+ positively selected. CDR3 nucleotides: TGTGCCAGCAGCTTAGAAGGCAGACTCACAGATACGCAGTATTTT. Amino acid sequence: CASSLEGRLTDTQYF.